The sequence of this T cell receptor beta chain was determined in a study of control samples from healthy donors and cancer patients (dated by TCRdb to the early 2020s). The junction shows trimming of 0 bases on V and 13 bases on J, plus 9 bases between the germline ends. In the germline V gene, CDR1 corresponds to KGHDR and CDR2 to SFDVKD. The cysteine opens and the phenylalanine closes a CDR3 of 12 amino acids. Only the CDR3 region is kept as DNA, spanning 36 bases read in frame from base 1. Library creation used the immunoSEQ multiplex PCR assay. What TCRdb holds here is the immuneACCESS table cut down to in-frame rearrangements. Part of the clones is not present; checked against another copy, under half of the missing clones reflect an unresolved V gene, and the others are unexplained. The sample table shows around 100,000 clones, and roughly 92% are seen once. About 2.9% of the sample is held by the ten biggest clonotypes.

On this clone itself: The antigen it recognizes is unknown. No much larger clone is present one base from it, and per-base qualities are unavailable.

The chain employs TRBV24-1 and TRBJ2-1; the D segment cannot be called with confidence. The sample taken for sequencing was blood. The clonotype comes from a human donor in good health. The donor label of this sample is uncertain. In nucleotides, the sequence is TGTGCCACCAGTGATTTGTCGCCTAGACAGTTCTTC. It is translated as CATSDLSPRQFF.